Following are 9 T cell receptor beta chains from one sample sequenced in a study of brain T cells in children with intractable seizures. The method was immunoSEQ multiplex PCR; TCRdb's version includes in-frame clones alone and lacks a portion of them. The repertoire holds 340,000 or so clones, with 93% as singletons. Time point: blood from clinic visit 5 months post-surgery; TSC patient then seizure free. The specimen comprised peripheral blood, sampled 5 to 6 months after surgery. The receptor set was obtained from a boy in the first two years of life with tuberous sclerosis and intractable seizures.

V gene TRBV12-3 or TRBV12-4 combines with J gene TRBJ2-5; D is unclear. There are 13 residues in the CDR3. Trimming stripped 3 bases from V and 1 base from J, with 6 bases between. CDR3 coding DNA: TGTGCCAGCAGTTTTCACAGCCAAGAGACCCAGTACTTC. The encoded protein is CASSFHSQETQYF.

The CDR3 loop reads CANSDSNTGELFF. For the CDR3, the DNA is TGTGCCAACTCAGACAGTAACACCGGGGAGCTGTTTTTT. The rearrangement uses TRBV12-3 or TRBV12-4 and TRBJ2-2; maybe TRBD1 (5 bases). This CDR3 contains 13 residues. Trimming pared 10 bases from V and 2 bases from J, leaving 11 bases between.

The V call is TRBV5-5, the J call TRBJ2-1, with 10 positions matching TRBD2. The CDR3 consists of 15 residues. From germline, CDR1 is SGHKS and CDR2 YYEKEE (reference sequence). The trim removed 0 bases at V and 7 bases at J, leaving 4 bases unmatched. DNA of the CDR3: TGTGCCAGCAGCTTGGGTGGTAGCGGGGGGAATGAGCAGTTCTTC. It translates to CASSLGGSGGNEQFF.

This rearrangement joins TRBV24-1 to TRBJ2-3; D perhaps matches TRBD2 (5 bases). The germline gives CDR1 KGHDR, CDR2 SFDVKD. The CDR3 totals 15 residues. V lost 9 bases and J 6 bases, leaving 21 bases between the germline ends. This CDR3 is CATSTISWGVDTQYF. CDR3 sequence (DNA): TGTGCCACCTCTACAATCTCGTGGGGAGTCGATACGCAGTATTTT.

The chain uses TRBV14 and TRBJ2-7; 11 bases map to TRBD2. This CDR3 comprises 13 residues. Germline loops: CDR1 SGHDN, CDR2 FVKESK. Trimming took 3 bases from V and 10 from J; bases not matched to a gene: 5. CDR3 sequence: CASSQTSGTPQYF. The CDR3 DNA reads as TGTGCCAGCAGCCAGACTAGCGGGACCCCCCAGTACTTC.

The chain has TRBV7-3 and TRBJ1-6; D call uncertain. Per the germline V gene, CDR1 is SGHTA and CDR2 is FQGTGA. The CDR3 contains 14 residues. V was trimmed by 1 base and J by 10 bases, leaving 11 bases between them. DNA for the CDR3: TGTGCCAGCAGCTTAAACGGCTTTGGATCACCCCTCCACTTT. The encoded protein is CASSLNGFGSPLHF.

The V gene is TRBV5-1, the J gene TRBJ2-1, with 8 bases identical to TRBD1. This CDR3 contains 16 residues. Per germline, CDR1 SGHRS and CDR2 YFSETQ. J lost 0 bases, V lost 0 bases, and 2 bases had no gene match. CDR3 sequence reads: CASSLGTGSSYNEQFF. Written as DNA, the CDR3 is TGCGCCAGCAGCTTGGGGACAGGGAGCTCCTACAATGAGCAGTTCTTC.

The chain links TRBV3-1 (or the pseudogene TRBV3-2) to TRBJ1-1; 8 bases are a match to TRBD1. CDR1 LGHDT and CDR2 YNNKEL come from the germline V gene (reference sequence). The CDR3 has 15 residues. The V gene end was trimmed by 4 bases and the J gene end by 2 bases; junction bases not matched to a gene: 6. Written as DNA, the CDR3 is TGTGCCAGCAGCCGGCGGGACAGGCTTAACACTGAAGCTTTCTTT. It translates to CASSRRDRLNTEAFF.

In nucleotides, the CDR3 is TGTGCCACCAGGCCATCAACCGGCTACAATGAGCAGTTCTTC. This encodes CATRPSTGYNEQFF. This chain links TRBV24-1 with TRBJ2-1; no reliable D call. The CDR3 length is 14 residues. Trimming pared 7 bases from V and 3 bases from J, leaving 12 bases between. Germline-derived CDR1 and CDR2 are KGHDR and SFDVKD.